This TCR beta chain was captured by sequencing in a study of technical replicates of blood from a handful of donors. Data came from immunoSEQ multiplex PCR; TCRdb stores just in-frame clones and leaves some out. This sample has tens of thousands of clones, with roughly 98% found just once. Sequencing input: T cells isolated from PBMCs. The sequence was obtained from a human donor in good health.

The CDR3 nucleotides are TGCGCCAGCAGCTTGGGGGTCGGGGGGAGCCACGAGCAGTACTTC. Amino acid sequence: CASSLGVGGSHEQYF. The rearrangement links TRBV5-1 to TRBJ2-7, with 7 bases aligning to TRBD2. This CDR3 is built from 15 residues. Germline V gene data show CDR1 as SGHRS and CDR2 as YFSETQ. The V gene end was trimmed by 0 bases and the J gene end by 5 bases; junction bases not matched to a gene: 8.